This TCR beta chain was documented in a study of cytomegalovirus exposure and HLA in healthy donors. The PCR employed 60 Vbeta primers together with 13 Jbeta primers. Assay: immunoSEQ multiplex PCR; the TCRdb copy retains only in-frame clones and omits some. The profile covers around 120,000 clones, with around three quarters appearing a single time and around 2.7% taken by the ten largest. This clone has a handful of counts. The V end was cut by 0 bases, the J end by 1 base, with 7 bases between. The CDR3 is 14 amino acids. The germline CDR1 and CDR2 sequences are SGHDT and YYEEEE. The specimen sequenced was PBMCs. This clonotype originated in a woman in her 40s in good health and CMV-seropositive. The chain couples TRBV5-6 to TRBJ1-1; D not resolved. In DNA form, the CDR3 reads TGTGCCAGCAGCTTGGGCCGGAGGAACACTGAAGCTTTCTTT. Translated: CASSLGRRNTEAFF.